One and the same sample provided the 17 T cell receptor beta chains below, sequenced in a study of blood T cell repertoires in COVID-19. TCRdb's table, derived via immunoSEQ multiplex PCR, lists solely in-frame clones and lacks some. The sample shows 95,000 to 120,000 clones, about 85% of them seen only once. The material sequenced was peripheral blood. Source of these receptors: a human donor in a cohort sampled during active COVID-19.

The chain has TRBV18 and TRBJ1-2, with 9 bases identical to TRBD1. Trimming took 3 bases from V and 4 from J; bases not matched to a gene: 9. CDR3 length: 16 residues. From germline, CDR1 is KGHSH and CDR2 LQKENI. The CDR3 here is CASSPPPGQGSYGYTF. The CDR3 DNA is TGTGCCAGCTCACCGCCGCCGGGACAGGGTTCCTATGGCTACACCTTC.

The chain uses TRBV7-2 and TRBJ1-6, with unresolved D. Looked up from germline, CDR1 is SGHTA and CDR2 is FQGNSA. Trimming left V 3 bases short and J 0 bases short, with 9 bases between. CDR3 length: 16 residues. As DNA, the CDR3 is TGTGCCAGCAGCTTGTCCCCGGGCTCCTATAATTCACCCCTCCACTTT. Its translation is CASSLSPGSYNSPLHF. Filled out from reference TRBV7-2 and TRBJ1-6, the complete variable domain reads GAGVSQSPSNKVTEKGKDVELRCDPISGHTALYWYRQSLGQGLEFLIYFQGNSAPDKSGLPSDRFSAERTGGSVSTLTIQRTQQEDSAVYLCASSLSPGSYNSPLHFGNGTRLTVT.

V gene TRBV6-5 combines with J gene TRBJ1-2, with 8 bases aligning to TRBD1. CDR3 length equals 13 residues. Germline-derived CDR1 and CDR2 are MNHEY and SVGAGI. Trimming removed 6 bases from V and 5 bases from J; junction bases left unmatched: 5. The CDR3: CASRLDRDYGYTF. The DNA for the CDR3 is TGTGCCAGCAGGCTGGACAGGGATTATGGCTACACCTTC.

The chain combines TRBV6-4 with TRBJ2-7; D not resolved. Germline V gene sequence: CDR1 MRHNA, CDR2 SNTAGT. Deletions cut 4 bases from V and 4 bases from J, with 11 bases between. This CDR3 has 13 residues. CDR3 sequence: CASSAGPQYEQYF. CDR3 DNA sequence: TGTGCCAGCAGTGCAGGCCCTCAGTACGAGCAGTACTTC.

The chain is built from TRBV18 and TRBJ2-1; 14 bases are shared with TRBD2. CDR1 is KGHSH and CDR2 is LQKENI in the germline V gene. The trim removed 3 bases at V and 9 bases at J, leaving 10 bases unmatched. The length of the CDR3 is 17 residues. The CDR3 is CASSPPTSGGAVGEQFF. In nucleotides, the CDR3 is TGTGCCAGCTCACCCCCGACTAGCGGGGGGGCAGTAGGTGAGCAGTTCTTC. The whole variable domain, remainder taken from reference TRBV18 and TRBJ2-1, is NAGVMQNPRHLVRRRGQEARLRCSPMKGHSHVYWYRQLPEEGLKFMVYLQKENIIDESGMPKERFSAEFPKEGPSILRIQQVVRGDSAAYFCASSPPTSGGAVGEQFFGPGTRLTVL.

The sample holds one count of this clone. The rearrangement joins TRBV18 to TRBJ1-5; D perhaps matches TRBD1 (6 bases). Germline V CDR1 and CDR2: KGHSH, LQKENI. The CDR3 is made up of 17 amino acids. Between the trimmed V and J ends, which lost 0 bases and 1 base, there was a span of 13 bases. The CDR3 region is CASSPPGGGISNQPQHF. CDR3 DNA: TGTGCCAGCTCACCACCAGGGGGGGGGATCAGCAATCAGCCCCAGCATTTT.

The chain has TRBV7-2 and TRBJ2-1; D possibly corresponds to TRBD2 (5 bases). Germline loops: CDR1 SGHTA, CDR2 FQGNSA. This CDR3 is built from 14 residues. V lost 4 bases and J 3 bases, leaving 10 bases between the germline ends. As DNA, the CDR3 is TGTGCCAGCAGCTCCGGACTTCGCTACAATGAGCAGTTCTTC. It yields the protein CASSSGLRYNEQFF.

This clone was recorded only once. The chain uses TRBV10-3 and TRBJ2-1; 8 bases are shared with TRBD2. Germline CDR1 is ENHRY and CDR2 is SYGVKD. Trimming took 3 bases from V and 10 from J; bases not matched to a gene: 5. There are 13 residues in the CDR3. The CDR3 protein is CAISDTGGGEQFF. CDR3 nucleotide sequence: TGTGCCATCAGTGATACTGGCGGGGGGGAGCAGTTCTTC.

V and J are TRBV20-1 and TRBJ1-5; D is possibly TRBD1 (5 bases). CDR3 length equals 15 residues. CDR1 is DFQATT and CDR2 is SNEGSKA in the germline V gene (reference sequence). Trimming cost V 3 bases and J 2 bases, with 14 bases left between them. The CDR3 loop is CSASLTALGNQPQHF. DNA for the CDR3: TGCAGTGCTAGTTTGACAGCCCTAGGCAATCAGCCCCAGCATTTT.

As for this clone: Other DNA sequences in the same sample also yield this CDR3. The chain carries TRBV9 and TRBJ2-5; D remains unclear. Germline V gene sequence: CDR1 SGDLS, CDR2 YYNGEE. With 0 bases removed from V and 1 base from J, the gap between germline ends came to 7 bases. The CDR3 sequence is 14 residues long. The CDR3 region has the DNA TGTGCCAGCAGCGTAGGAACAGTCCAAGAGACCCAGTACTTC. Amino acids: CASSVGTVQETQYF.

This rearrangement joins TRBV4-3 to TRBJ2-1, with a possible D match to TRBD1 (6 bases). V lost 1 base to trimming and J lost 0 bases, with 10 bases between them. Germline CDR1 LGHNA, CDR2 YSLEER. The CDR3 consists of 16 residues. CDR3 sequence reads: CASSQGGQLSYNEQFF. CDR3 coding DNA: TGCGCCAGCAGCCAAGGGGGACAACTCTCCTACAATGAGCAGTTCTTC.

The chain carries TRBV5-4 and TRBJ1-3; TRBD1 is a possible D gene (6 bases). The V gene lost 4 bases and the J gene lost 4 bases, with 15 bases spanning the gap. The germline CDR1 and CDR2 sequences are SGHNT and YYREEE (reference sequence). The CDR3 is 15 residues long. In DNA, the CDR3 is TGTGCCAGCAGCCCCGGACAGAATCTAGGAAACACCATATATTTT. It yields the protein CASSPGQNLGNTIYF.

The rearrangement joins TRBV11-2 to TRBJ1-4; possible D gene TRBD1, 5 bases. CDR3 length: 16 amino acids. From germline, CDR1 is SGHAT and CDR2 FQNNGV. Trimming stripped 0 bases from V and 1 base from J, with 9 bases between. CDR3 protein: CASSLEQGLTNEKLFF. CDR3 nucleotide sequence: TGTGCCAGCAGCTTAGAGCAGGGATTAACTAATGAAAAACTGTTTTTT.

This sequence joins TRBV4-3 and TRBJ1-1; 7 nucleotides align to TRBD1. This CDR3 has 15 amino acids. The J segment lost 5 bases and the V segment lost 4 bases, leaving 10 bases of the junction unmatched. Germline V gene data show CDR1 as LGHNA and CDR2 as YSLEER. CDR3 nucleotide sequence: TGCGCCAGCAGCCGAGACAGGGTTTTGTGGACTGAAGCTTTCTTT. Amino acid sequence: CASSRDRVLWTEAFF.

This clone was detected once. The chain has TRBV6-5 and TRBJ2-2, with 9 bases aligning to TRBD2. With 5 bases clipped from V and 7 bases from J, the junction kept 5 bases outside the gene matches. CDR1 and CDR2 from the germline V gene are MNHEY and SVGAGI. This CDR3 has 14 residues. CDR3 in DNA: TGTGCCAGCAGTAACGGACTAGCGCACGGGGAGCTGTTTTTT. Amino acid sequence: CASSNGLAHGELFF.

The V call is TRBV27, the J call TRBJ2-5; D ambiguous. The V gene's germline CDR1 is MNHEY and CDR2 SMNVEV (reference sequence). This CDR3 is 13 amino acids long. V was cut by 1 base and J by 4 bases, with 7 bases left in between. The CDR3 is CASSLFIGETQYF. The CDR3 DNA is TGTGCCAGCAGTTTATTCATCGGAGAGACCCAGTACTTC.

The chain recombines TRBV7-2 with TRBJ2-2, with 8 bases fitting TRBD2. CDR3 size: 17 residues. Trimming took 6 bases from V and 4 from J; bases not matched to a gene: 13. Germline CDR1 SGHTA, CDR2 FQGNSA. The CDR3 nucleotides read TGTGCCAGCAGTTCACTCCCGGGGGGGGCGCTCACCGGGGAGCTGTTTTTT. Its translation is CASSSLPGGALTGELFF.